Presented here are 25 T cell receptor beta chains from one specimen sequenced in a study of T cells in Graves' hyperthyroidism and ophthalmopathy. Amplified regions were TCR beta CDR3 sequences from RNA transcripts. The study used the HTBI primer set for a first-round RT-PCR of the TCR CDR3. TCRdb re-called the multiplex PCR reads with MiXCR, one entry per CDR3 protein. In the table there are about 480,000 distinct CDR3 sequences, under 25% of which are singletons. Sequenced sample: blood. These receptors were taken from a woman between 70 and 85 years old with Graves' ophthalmopathy.

This chain links TRBV3-1 with TRBJ1-1, with no clear D. The germline V gene encodes CDR1 LGHDT and CDR2 YNNKEL (reference sequence). This CDR3 has 11 amino acids. V lost 6 bases to trimming and J lost 9 bases, with 11 bases between them. CDR3 amino acids: CASRDGGQAFF. CDR3 in DNA: TGTGCCAGCAGAGACGGTGGACAAGCTTTCTTT.

V and J are TRBV7-8 and TRBJ1-4, with a tentative D call TRBD1 (6 bases). Germline CDR1 reads SGHVS; CDR2 reads FQNEAQ. Trimming cost V 5 bases and J 9 bases, with 19 bases left between them. This CDR3 has 15 amino acids. Here the CDR3 DNA reads TGTGCCAGCAGCCCTAGAGGGGGACCGATCAAAAAACTGTTTTTT. It is translated as CASSPRGGPIKKLFF.

The rearrangement links TRBV6-6 to TRBJ2-7; D gene uncertain. The CDR3 sequence is 14 residues long. In germline, CDR1 is MNHNY, CDR2 SVGAGI (reference sequence). Between the trimmed V and J ends, which lost 2 bases and 0 bases, there was a span of 8 bases. The CDR3 loop reads CASSYGGASYEQYF. DNA for the CDR3: TGTGCCAGCAGTTACGGCGGAGCCTCCTACGAGCAGTACTTC.

The sample holds a few counts of this clonotype. J is TRBJ1-5 and V is TRBV6-5, with TRBD1 as a possible D gene (5 bases). CDR1 is MNHEY and CDR2 is SVGAGI in the germline V gene. Trimming pared 3 bases from V and 3 bases from J, leaving 12 bases between. This CDR3 is 15 amino acids long. The CDR3 sequence is CASSYRGDFNQPQHF. CDR3 nucleotides: TGTGCCAGCAGTTATCGAGGGGATTTCAATCAGCCCCAGCATTTT.

This clonotype occurred a few times. The chain recombines TRBV11-2 with TRBJ2-7, with 10 bases matching TRBD2. The CDR3 totals 17 residues. V shed 4 bases, J shed 3 bases, and the junction held 12 bases outside the gene matches. Germline CDR1 SGHAT, CDR2 FQNNGV. The chain's CDR3 is CASSSGLATILNYEQYF. The CDR3 bases are TGTGCCAGCAGCTCGGGACTAGCGACTATTCTAAACTACGAGCAGTACTTC. The variable domain in full, with the rest retrieved from reference TRBV11-2 and TRBJ2-7, is EAGVAQSPRYKIIEKRQSVAFWCNPISGHATLYWYQQILGQGPKLLIQFQNNGVVDDSQLPKDRFSAERLKGVDSTLKIQPAKLEDSAVYLCASSSGLATILNYEQYFGPGTRLTVT.

This clonotype was counted only a few times. This chain uses TRBV6-2 or TRBV6-3 with TRBJ2-1; TRBD1 might be the D (6 bases). Germline assignment: CDR1 MNHEY and CDR2 SVGEGT. Trimming left V 3 bases short and J 4 bases short, with 13 bases between. The CDR3 totals 15 residues. The CDR3 sequence: CASSYFARGYNEQFF. The CDR3 DNA is TGTGCCAGCAGTTATTTCGCCAGGGGATACAATGAGCAGTTCTTC.

In this sample, this clonotype turned up a few times. The rearrangement uses TRBV10-2 and TRBJ2-7, with TRBD2 matching 11 bases. CDR3 length: 14 amino acids. Germline V gene data show CDR1 as WSHSY and CDR2 as SAAADI. After removal of 6 bases from V and 6 bases from J, the junction contained 7 bases not matched to a gene. The CDR3 DNA sequence: TGCGCCAGCAGCCAACTAGCGGGAGTACTCGAGCAGTACTTC. Its protein product is CASSQLAGVLEQYF.

A few counts support this clonotype. The J gene is TRBJ2-5, the V gene TRBV24-1; 8 bases are shared with TRBD1. Germline V gives CDR1 KGHDR, CDR2 SFDVKD. The CDR3 contains 16 residues. Germline trimming cut 3 bases from V and 8 bases from J; bases unmatched to any gene: 13. CDR3: CATSDPTGETRSTQYF. The DNA of the CDR3 is TGTGCCACCAGTGATCCGACAGGGGAAACCCGCAGCACCCAGTACTTC.

The rearrangement joins TRBV14 to TRBJ1-1; 7 positions agree with TRBD1. The CDR3 runs 15 residues. Germline lookup yields CDR1 SGHDN and CDR2 FVKESK. V dropped 3 bases and J dropped 5; count of bases not matched to a gene: 9. The CDR3, as DNA: TGTGCCAGCAGCCACCGCCGGGACAGTGAAACTGAAGCTTTCTTT. This translates into CASSHRRDSETEAFF.

V usage is TRBV11-2 and J usage is TRBJ1-6; D is uncertain. The V end was cut by 7 bases, the J end by 0 bases, with 7 bases between. CDR1 is SGHAT, CDR2 FQNNGV, per germline. The CDR3 runs to 14 residues. CDR3 bases: TGTGCCAGCACCTTGGACTCCTATAATTCACCCCTCCACTTT. It is translated as CASTLDSYNSPLHF.

This clonotype was seen only a few times. The chain employs TRBV6-1 and TRBJ1-4; D not certain. From germline, CDR1 is MNHNS and CDR2 SASEGT. Trimming removed 2 bases from V and 7 bases from J, with 11 bases in between. The CDR3 spans 14 residues. For the CDR3, the DNA is TGTGCCAGCAGTGAATTCACCTACTTTGAAAAACTGTTTTTT. The encoded protein is CASSEFTYFEKLFF.

Ten or more counts support this clonotype. V is TRBV3-1 and J is TRBJ2-5; 8 positions agree with TRBD2. The J segment lost 3 bases and the V segment lost 7 bases, leaving 7 bases of the junction unmatched. CDR1 and CDR2 from the germline V gene are LGHDT and YNNKEL (reference sequence). The CDR3 contains 14 residues. The CDR3, as DNA: TGTGCCAGCACGGGAGGGCCAGGGGAAGAGACCCAGTACTTC. This translates into CASTGGPGEETQYF.

This clonotype occurred many times. The rearrangement links TRBV12-3 or TRBV12-4 to TRBJ2-3; D uncertain. The CDR3 spans 15 residues. Trimming took 3 bases from V and 0 from J, leaving 10 bases between them. The CDR3 loop is CASSFDRPSTDTQYF. Here the CDR3 DNA reads TGTGCCAGCAGTTTCGACCGTCCTAGCACAGATACGCAGTATTTT.

This clonotype came up a few times. CDR3 region: CASSWGRTQETQYF. The CDR3 DNA follows: TGTGCCAGCAGCTGGGGAAGGACCCAAGAGACCCAGTACTTC. This rearrangement joins TRBV7-8 to TRBJ2-5; no definite D call. CDR1 and CDR2 (germline): SGHVS, FQNEAQ. Trimming removed 4 bases at V and 1 base at J, with 10 bases between. The CDR3 runs 14 residues.

The chain combines TRBV6-5 with TRBJ2-1; D remains unclear. The CDR3 is made up of 12 amino acids. V gave up 2 bases and J gave up 10 bases, with 9 bases separating them. Germline V gene lookup returns CDR1 MNHEY and CDR2 SVGAGI. CDR3 nucleotides: TGTGCCAGCAGTTACCGTAGGCGGGAGCAGTTCTTC. Translating gives CASSYRRREQFF.

A word on this clonotype: A much more abundant neighbour one base away suggests this may be a read error. V and J are TRBV6-2 or TRBV6-3 and TRBJ2-1; a possible D gene is TRBD1 (5 bases). Trimming removed 7 bases at V and 6 bases at J, with 19 bases between. This CDR3 spans 15 amino acids. Germline V gives CDR1 MNHEY, CDR2 SVGEGT. The CDR3 reads CASNTPRKGLNEQFF. Here the CDR3 DNA reads TGTGCCAGCAACACTCCCAGGAAGGGGCTCAATGAGCAGTTCTTC.

J is TRBJ2-7 and V is TRBV20-1, with 10 bases that match TRBD1. There are 15 residues in the CDR3. V dropped 1 base and J dropped 5; count of bases not matched to a gene: 8. Germline V CDR1 and CDR2: DFQATT, SNEGSKA (reference sequence). The CDR3 DNA sequence: TGCAGTGCTAGAGTGGGACAGGGGAACCTCCACGAGCAGTACTTC. It yields the protein CSARVGQGNLHEQYF.

This clonotype was seen only a few times. This chain links TRBV19 with TRBJ1-2; 8 positions agree with TRBD1. With V trimmed by 3 bases and J by 0 bases, 12 bases remained unmatched. CDR3 length equals 18 residues. Germline V gives CDR1 LNHDA, CDR2 SQIVND (reference sequence). DNA of the CDR3: TGTGCCAGTAGTATTTCCCGGACAGGGAGTTTGGCTAACTATGGCTACACCTTC. Its protein product is CASSISRTGSLANYGYTF.

The V gene is TRBV6-2 or TRBV6-3, the J gene TRBJ1-5; TRBD1 might be the D (5 bases). The ends were cut back, 5 bases at V and 0 bases at J, with 11 bases in the middle. From germline, CDR1 is MNHEY and CDR2 SVGEGT. The CDR3 is 15 residues long. The CDR3 nucleotides read TGTGCCAGCAGTCAGAGACAGATTAGCAATCAGCCCCAGCATTTT. Protein: CASSQRQISNQPQHF.

This clonotype was detected a few times. The rearrangement links TRBV14 to TRBJ2-6; D remains ambiguous. Germline-derived CDR1 and CDR2 are SGHDN and FVKESK. V gave up 1 base and J gave up 2 bases, with 9 bases separating them. The CDR3 contains 16 residues. CDR3 in DNA: TGTGCCAGCAGCCAAGGATGGGTGGCTGGGGCCAACGTCCTGACTTTC. This codes for CASSQGWVAGANVLTF.

Written as DNA, the CDR3 is TGTGCCAGCAGCTTATTAGGGACTAGCGGCCCCTACAATGAGCAGTTCTTC. Its translation is CASSLLGTSGPYNEQFF. The V call is TRBV7-9, the J call TRBJ2-1, with 11 bases aligning to TRBD2. The length of the CDR3 is 17 residues. V lost 2 bases, J lost 2 bases, and 5 bases stayed unmatched. Germline V gives CDR1 SEHNR, CDR2 FQNEAQ (reference sequence).

J is TRBJ1-1 and V is TRBV2; 7 bases align to TRBD1. Germline values: CDR1 SNHLY, CDR2 FYNNEI. V lost 9 bases to trimming and J lost 6 bases; unmatched junction nucleotides: 13. The CDR3 runs to 14 residues. The CDR3 is CARGGGGRGAEAFF. In DNA, the CDR3 is TGTGCCAGAGGAGGGGGCGGGAGAGGCGCTGAAGCTTTCTTT.

Ten or more counts support this clonotype. The chain carries TRBV11-2 and TRBJ2-2; 11 nucleotides match TRBD2. V lost 3 bases to trimming and J lost 7 bases; unmatched junction nucleotides: 4. The germline gives CDR1 SGHAT, CDR2 FQNNGV. This CDR3 comprises 15 residues. In nucleotides, the CDR3 is TGTGCCAGCAGCTTGACTAGCGGGAAGTACGGGGAGCTGTTTTTT. This gives the protein CASSLTSGKYGELFF.

The rearrangement uses TRBV6-5 and TRBJ1-6; D may be TRBD1 (6 bases). This CDR3 contains 14 residues. Per the germline V gene, CDR1 is MNHEY and CDR2 is SVGAGI. V gave up 2 bases and J gave up 11 bases, with 13 bases separating them. The CDR3 sequence: CASSYRGNVAPLHF. CDR3 in DNA: TGTGCCAGCAGTTACAGGGGGAACGTAGCACCCCTCCACTTT.

V is TRBV20-1 and J is TRBJ2-1; 9 nucleotides agree with TRBD1. The J segment lost 8 bases and the V segment lost 0 bases, leaving 8 bases of the junction unmatched. Germline V gene data show CDR1 as DFQATT and CDR2 as SNEGSKA (reference sequence). This CDR3 has 15 residues. CDR3 protein: CSARDAGQGRHEQFF. The CDR3 DNA sequence: TGCAGTGCTAGAGATGCAGGACAGGGGAGGCATGAGCAGTTCTTC.